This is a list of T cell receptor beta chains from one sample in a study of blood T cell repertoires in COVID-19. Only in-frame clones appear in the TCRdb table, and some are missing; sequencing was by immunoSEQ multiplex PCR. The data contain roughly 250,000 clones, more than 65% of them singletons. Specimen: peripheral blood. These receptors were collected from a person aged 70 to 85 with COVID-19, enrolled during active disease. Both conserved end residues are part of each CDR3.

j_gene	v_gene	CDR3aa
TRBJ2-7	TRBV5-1	CASSVTGTIHEQYF
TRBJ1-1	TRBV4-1	CASSPGQGAIGTEAFF
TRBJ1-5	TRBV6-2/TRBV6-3	CASSYEDFLFGNQPQHF
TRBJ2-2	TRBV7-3	CASSDGGPGELFF
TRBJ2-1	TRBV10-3	CAISESGAGGPDEQFF
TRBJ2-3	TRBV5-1	CASSLAALAGAGDTQYF
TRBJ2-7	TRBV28	CASSSQYEQYF
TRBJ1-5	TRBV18	CASSSRQGDQPQHF
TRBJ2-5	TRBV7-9	CASSFQTGPPNQETQYF
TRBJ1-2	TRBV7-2	CASSLAFHSLGYTF
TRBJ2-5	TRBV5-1	CASSVGLGGPQETQYF
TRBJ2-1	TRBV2	CASIGAGAAYNEQFF
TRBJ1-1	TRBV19	CASSIREGRSGTEAFF
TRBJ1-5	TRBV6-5	CASISGVEAQPQHF
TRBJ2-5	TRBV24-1	CATSDQTSGGWETQYF
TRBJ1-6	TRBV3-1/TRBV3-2	CASRSYWTPGRNSPLHF
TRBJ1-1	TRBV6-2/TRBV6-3	CASSYGTGGAEAFF
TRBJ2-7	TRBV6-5	CATSGPGSGEQYF
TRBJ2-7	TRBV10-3	CAIRDRDEQYF
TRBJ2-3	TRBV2	CASSGIAGASDTQYF
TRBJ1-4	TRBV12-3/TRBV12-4	CASSLIGDEKLFF
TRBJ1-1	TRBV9	CASSDKGTVNTEAFF
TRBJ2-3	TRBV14	CASSQELAGGDTQYF
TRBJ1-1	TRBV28	CASSLWQGVSEAFF
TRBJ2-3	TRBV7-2	CASSLVSGGAPDTQYF
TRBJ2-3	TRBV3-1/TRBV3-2	CASSQERGRLDTQYF
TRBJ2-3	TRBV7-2	CASSLLAGGTDTQYF
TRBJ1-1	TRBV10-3	CAISESGGMNTEAFF
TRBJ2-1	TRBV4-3	CASSQGGLAGLNEQFF
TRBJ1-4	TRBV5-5	CASSLWAGSNEKLFF
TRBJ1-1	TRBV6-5	CASSGGPREAFF
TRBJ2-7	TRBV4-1	CASSPGPGTADPSYEQYF
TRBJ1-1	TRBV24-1	CATSEAGGTEAFF
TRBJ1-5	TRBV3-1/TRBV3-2	CASSLDQDREIGYSNQPQHF
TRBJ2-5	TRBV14	CASSLHLTGIETQYF
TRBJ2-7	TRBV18	CASSPLRQTYEQYF
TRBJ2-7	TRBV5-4	CASSLGRPQEGYEQYF
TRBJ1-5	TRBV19	CASRKPGQGELGQPQHF
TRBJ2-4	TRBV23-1	CASRPDGDIQYF
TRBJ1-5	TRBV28	CASTPGVNQPQHF
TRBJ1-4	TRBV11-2	CASTSRQTNEKLFF
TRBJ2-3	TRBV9	CASSPGTVGTQYF
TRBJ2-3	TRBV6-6	CASSMAGDTQYF
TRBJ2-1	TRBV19	CASSGRSSYNEQFF
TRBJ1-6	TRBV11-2	CASSLDQGYYNSPLHF
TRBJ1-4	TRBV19	CASEGTVEKLFF
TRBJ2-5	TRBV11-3	CASSAQPGTGAYQETQYF
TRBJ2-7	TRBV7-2	CASSLDVGAPHEQYF
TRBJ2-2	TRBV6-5	CVALSSTGELFF
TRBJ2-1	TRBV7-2	CASSLVILGDNEQFF
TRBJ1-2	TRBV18	CASSPLGIGSDRNYGYTF